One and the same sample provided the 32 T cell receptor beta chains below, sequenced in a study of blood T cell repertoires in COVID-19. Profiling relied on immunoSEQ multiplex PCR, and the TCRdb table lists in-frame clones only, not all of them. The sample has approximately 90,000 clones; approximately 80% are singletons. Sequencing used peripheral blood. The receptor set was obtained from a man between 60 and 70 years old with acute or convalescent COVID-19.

Written as DNA, the CDR3 is TGTGCCAGCTCAAGCTCACAGGCGTCTAACAATCAGCCCCAGCATTTT. The encoded protein is CASSSSQASNNQPQHF. This chain links TRBV18 with TRBJ1-5; tentatively, D is TRBD1 (5 bases). The CDR3 extends over 16 amino acids. CDR1 is KGHSH, CDR2 LQKENI, per germline. V was shortened by 5 bases and J by 3 bases, with 17 bases between the two germline ends.

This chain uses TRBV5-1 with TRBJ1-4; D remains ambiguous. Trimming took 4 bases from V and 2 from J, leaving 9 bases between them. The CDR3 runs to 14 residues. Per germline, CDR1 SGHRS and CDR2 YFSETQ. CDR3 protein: CASSPTGTNEKLFF. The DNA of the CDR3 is TGCGCCAGCAGCCCGACTGGGACTAATGAAAAACTGTTTTTT.

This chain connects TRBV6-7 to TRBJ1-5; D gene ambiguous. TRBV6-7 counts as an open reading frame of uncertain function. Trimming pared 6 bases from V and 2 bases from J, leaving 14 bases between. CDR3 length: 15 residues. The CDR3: CASSPRSGCNQPQHF. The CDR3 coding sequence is TGTGCCAGCAGCCCGCGGAGCGGATGCAATCAGCCCCAGCATTTT.

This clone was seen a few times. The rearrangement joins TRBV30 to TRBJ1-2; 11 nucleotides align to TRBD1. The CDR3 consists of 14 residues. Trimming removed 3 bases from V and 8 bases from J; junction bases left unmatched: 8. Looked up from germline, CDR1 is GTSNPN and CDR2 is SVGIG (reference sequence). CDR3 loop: CAWRRTGGSGGYTF. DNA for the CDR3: TGTGCCTGGAGGCGGACAGGGGGCTCAGGGGGCTACACCTTC.

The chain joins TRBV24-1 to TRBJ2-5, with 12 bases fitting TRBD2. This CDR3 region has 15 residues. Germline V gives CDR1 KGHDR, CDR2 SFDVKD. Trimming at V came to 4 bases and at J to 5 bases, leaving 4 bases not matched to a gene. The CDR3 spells CATSELAGGGETQYF. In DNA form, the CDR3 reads TGTGCCACCAGTGAACTAGCGGGGGGTGGCGAGACCCAGTACTTC.

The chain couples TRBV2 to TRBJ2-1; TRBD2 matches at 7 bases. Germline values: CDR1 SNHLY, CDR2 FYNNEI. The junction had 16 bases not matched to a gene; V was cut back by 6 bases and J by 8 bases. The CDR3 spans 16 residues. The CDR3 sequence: CASSLPRGLGRDEQFF. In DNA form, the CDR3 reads TGTGCCAGCAGCCTCCCTCGGGGACTGGGGAGGGATGAGCAGTTCTTC. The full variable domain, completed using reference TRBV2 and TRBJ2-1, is EPEVTQTPSHQVTQMGQEVILRCVPISNHLYFYWYRQILGQKVEFLVSFYNNEISEKSEIFDDQFSVERPDGSNFTLKIRSTKLEDSAMYFCASSLPRGLGRDEQFFGPGTRLTVL.

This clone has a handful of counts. CDR3 DNA sequence: TGTGCCAGCAGCAAAGGACTAGGTGCCGATACGCAGTATTTT. Protein sequence: CASSKGLGADTQYF. This chain joins TRBV11-2 and TRBJ2-3; 7 nucleotides agree with TRBD2. The germline V gene encodes CDR1 SGHAT and CDR2 FQNNGV. The junction had 8 bases not matched to a gene; V was cut back by 5 bases and J by 6 bases. The CDR3 runs 14 residues.

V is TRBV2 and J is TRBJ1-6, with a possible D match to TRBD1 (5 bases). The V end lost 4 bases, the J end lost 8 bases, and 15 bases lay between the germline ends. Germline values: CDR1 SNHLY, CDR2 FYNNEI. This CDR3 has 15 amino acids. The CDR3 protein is CASSGDSTDYSPLHF. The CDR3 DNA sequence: TGTGCCAGCAGTGGGGACTCAACGGATTATTCACCCCTCCACTTT.

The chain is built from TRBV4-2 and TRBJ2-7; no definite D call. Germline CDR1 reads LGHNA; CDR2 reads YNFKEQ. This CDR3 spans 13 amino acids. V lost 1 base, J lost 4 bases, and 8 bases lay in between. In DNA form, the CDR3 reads TGTGCCAGCAGCCAAGGGTGGCAGTACGAGCAGTACTTC. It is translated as CASSQGWQYEQYF.

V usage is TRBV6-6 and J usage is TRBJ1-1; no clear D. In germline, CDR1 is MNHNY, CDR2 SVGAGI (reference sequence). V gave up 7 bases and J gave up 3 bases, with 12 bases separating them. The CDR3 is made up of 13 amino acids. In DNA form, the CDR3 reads TGTGCCAGCACCCGAAGGAGGGACACTGAAGCTTTCTTT. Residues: CASTRRRDTEAFF.

CDR3 sequence: CASSLASRRNTGELFF. CDR3 sequence (DNA): TGTGCCAGCAGCCTCGCGTCACGCCGAAACACCGGGGAGCTGTTTTTT. The chain combines TRBV9 with TRBJ2-2, with unresolved D. The germline V and J ends were trimmed by 4 bases and 2 bases, with 15 bases remaining between them. Germline CDR1 SGDLS, CDR2 YYNGEE. This CDR3 region has 16 residues.

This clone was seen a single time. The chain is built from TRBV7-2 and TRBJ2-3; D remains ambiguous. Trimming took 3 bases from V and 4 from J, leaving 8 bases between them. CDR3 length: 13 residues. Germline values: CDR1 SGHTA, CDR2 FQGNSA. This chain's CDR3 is CASSFGVPDTQYF. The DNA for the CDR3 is TGTGCCAGCAGCTTCGGTGTTCCAGATACGCAGTATTTT.

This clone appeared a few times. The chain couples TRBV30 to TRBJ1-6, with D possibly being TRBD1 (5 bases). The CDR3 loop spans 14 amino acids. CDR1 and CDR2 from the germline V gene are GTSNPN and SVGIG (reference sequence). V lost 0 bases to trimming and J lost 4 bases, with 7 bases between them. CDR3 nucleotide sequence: TGTGCCTGGAGTGTACGACAGTATAATTCACCCCTCCACTTT. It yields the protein CAWSVRQYNSPLHF.

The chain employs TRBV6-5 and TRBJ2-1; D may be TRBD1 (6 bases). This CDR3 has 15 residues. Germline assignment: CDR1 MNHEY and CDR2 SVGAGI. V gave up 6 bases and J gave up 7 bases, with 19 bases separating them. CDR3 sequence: CASSDLQGRRNEQFF. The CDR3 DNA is TGTGCCAGCAGCGACTTACAGGGCAGGCGAAATGAGCAGTTCTTC.

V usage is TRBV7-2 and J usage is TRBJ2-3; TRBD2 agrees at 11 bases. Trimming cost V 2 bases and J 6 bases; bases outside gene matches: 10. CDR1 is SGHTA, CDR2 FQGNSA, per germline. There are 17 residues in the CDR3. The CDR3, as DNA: TGTGCCAGCAGCTTACAGGGTAGCGGGGGGGCCGCGGATACGCAGTATTTT. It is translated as CASSLQGSGGAADTQYF.

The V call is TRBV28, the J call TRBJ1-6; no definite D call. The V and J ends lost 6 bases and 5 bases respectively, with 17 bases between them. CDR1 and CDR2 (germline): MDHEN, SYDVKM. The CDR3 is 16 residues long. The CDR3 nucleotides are TGTGCCAGCAGCGCCCGTTGGCCAGGCCATAATTCACCCCTCCACTTT. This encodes CASSARWPGHNSPLHF.

DNA for the CDR3: TGTGCCAGCAGCTTAGCGTCGGGGACAGGGCTGAGGGAGCAGTTCTTC. This sequence encodes CASSLASGTGLREQFF. V is TRBV7-6 and J is TRBJ2-1, with 9 bases fitting TRBD1. The CDR3 is 16 residues long. From germline, CDR1 is SGHVS and CDR2 FNYEAQ. V dropped 0 bases and J dropped 10; count of bases not matched to a gene: 10.

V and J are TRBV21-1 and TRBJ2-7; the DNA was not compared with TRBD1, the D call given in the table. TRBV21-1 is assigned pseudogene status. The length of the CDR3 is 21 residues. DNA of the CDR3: TGTGCCAGCAGCAAAGGTTTCCTACGGATACAGACCCGTTCGAGCTCCTACGAGCAGTACTTC. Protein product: CASSKGFLRIQTRSSSYEQYF.

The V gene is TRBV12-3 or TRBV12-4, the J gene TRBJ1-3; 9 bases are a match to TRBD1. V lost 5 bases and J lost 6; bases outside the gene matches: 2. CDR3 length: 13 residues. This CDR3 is CASSRTGENTIYF. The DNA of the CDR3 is TGTGCCAGCAGTCGGACAGGGGAAAACACCATATATTTT.

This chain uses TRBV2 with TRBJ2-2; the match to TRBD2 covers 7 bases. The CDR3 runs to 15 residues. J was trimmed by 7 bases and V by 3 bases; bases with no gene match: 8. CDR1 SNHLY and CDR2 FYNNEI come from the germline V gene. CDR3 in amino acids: CASSDPGLDGGELFF. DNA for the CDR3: TGTGCCAGCAGTGACCCCGGACTAGATGGCGGGGAGCTGTTTTTT.

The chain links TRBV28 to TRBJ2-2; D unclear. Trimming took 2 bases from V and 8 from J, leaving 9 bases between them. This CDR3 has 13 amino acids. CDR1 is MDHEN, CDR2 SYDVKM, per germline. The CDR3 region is CASSLISTGELFF. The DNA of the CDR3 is TGTGCCAGCAGTTTAATAAGTACTGGGGAGCTGTTTTTT.

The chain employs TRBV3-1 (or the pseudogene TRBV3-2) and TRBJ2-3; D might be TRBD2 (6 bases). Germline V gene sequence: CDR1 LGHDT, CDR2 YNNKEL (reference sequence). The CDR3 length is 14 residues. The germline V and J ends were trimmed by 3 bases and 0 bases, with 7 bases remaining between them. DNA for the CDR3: TGTGCCAGCAGCCACGGGAGTAGCACAGATACGCAGTATTTT. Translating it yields CASSHGSSTDTQYF.

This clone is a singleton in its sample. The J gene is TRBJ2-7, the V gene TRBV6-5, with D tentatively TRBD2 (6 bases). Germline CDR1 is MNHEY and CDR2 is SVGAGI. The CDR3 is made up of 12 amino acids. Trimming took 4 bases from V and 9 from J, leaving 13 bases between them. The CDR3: CASSWRGGGQYF. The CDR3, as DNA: TGTGCCAGCAGTTGGCGGGGAGGAGGGCAGTACTTC.

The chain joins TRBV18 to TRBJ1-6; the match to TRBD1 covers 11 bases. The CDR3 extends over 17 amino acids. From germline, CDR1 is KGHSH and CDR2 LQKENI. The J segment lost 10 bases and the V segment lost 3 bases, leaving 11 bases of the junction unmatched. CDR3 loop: CASSPGRDRGFRSPLHF. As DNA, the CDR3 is TGTGCCAGCTCACCGGGGCGGGACAGGGGGTTCCGCTCACCCCTCCACTTT.

The CDR3 protein is CAWSIAGGTNYGYTF. CDR3 DNA: TGTGCCTGGAGTATAGCAGGGGGCACTAACTATGGCTACACCTTC. The chain has TRBV30 and TRBJ1-2, with 8 bases fitting TRBD1. V gave up 2 bases and J gave up 0 bases; unmatched junction bases: 5. Germline V gives CDR1 GTSNPN, CDR2 SVGIG (reference sequence). The CDR3 is 15 amino acids.

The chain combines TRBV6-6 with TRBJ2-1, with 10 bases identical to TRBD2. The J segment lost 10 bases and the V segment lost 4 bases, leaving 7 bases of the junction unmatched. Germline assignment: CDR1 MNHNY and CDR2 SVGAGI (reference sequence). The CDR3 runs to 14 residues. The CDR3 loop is CASSSETSGLEQFF. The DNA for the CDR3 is TGTGCCAGCAGTTCGGAGACTAGCGGGCTAGAGCAGTTCTTC.

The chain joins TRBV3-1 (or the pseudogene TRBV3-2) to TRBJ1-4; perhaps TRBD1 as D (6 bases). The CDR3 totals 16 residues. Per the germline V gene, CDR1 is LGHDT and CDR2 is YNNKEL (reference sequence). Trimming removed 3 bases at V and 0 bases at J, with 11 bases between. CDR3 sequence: CASSQLNRATNEKLFF. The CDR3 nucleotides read TGTGCCAGCAGCCAGCTTAACAGGGCAACTAATGAAAAACTGTTTTTT.

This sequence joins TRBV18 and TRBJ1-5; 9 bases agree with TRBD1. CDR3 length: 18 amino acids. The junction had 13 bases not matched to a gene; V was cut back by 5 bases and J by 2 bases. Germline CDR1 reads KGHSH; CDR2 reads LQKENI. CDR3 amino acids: CASSSGTGTGFGNQPQHF. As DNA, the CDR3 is TGTGCCAGCTCATCAGGGACAGGGACAGGCTTCGGCAATCAGCCCCAGCATTTT.

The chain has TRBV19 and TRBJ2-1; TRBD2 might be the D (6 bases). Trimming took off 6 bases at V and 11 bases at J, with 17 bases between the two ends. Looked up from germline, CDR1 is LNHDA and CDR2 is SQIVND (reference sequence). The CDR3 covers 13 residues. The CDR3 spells CASSPSPLAKQFF. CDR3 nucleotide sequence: TGTGCCAGTAGCCCAAGCCCCCTAGCGAAGCAGTTCTTC.

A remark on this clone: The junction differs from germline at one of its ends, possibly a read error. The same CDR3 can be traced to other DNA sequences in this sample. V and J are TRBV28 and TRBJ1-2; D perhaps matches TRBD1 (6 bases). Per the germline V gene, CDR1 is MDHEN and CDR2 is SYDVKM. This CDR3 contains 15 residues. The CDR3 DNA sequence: TGTGCCAGCAGCATACAGGGATTGCGTCTCTATGGCTACACTTTC. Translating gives CASSIQGLRLYGYTF.

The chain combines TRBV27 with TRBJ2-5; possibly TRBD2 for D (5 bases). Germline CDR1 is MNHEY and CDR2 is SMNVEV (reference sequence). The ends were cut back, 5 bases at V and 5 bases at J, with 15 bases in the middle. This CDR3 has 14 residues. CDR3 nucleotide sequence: TGTGCCAGCAGTCGTACTAGTGGTCCGGAGACCCAGTACTTC. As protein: CASSRTSGPETQYF.

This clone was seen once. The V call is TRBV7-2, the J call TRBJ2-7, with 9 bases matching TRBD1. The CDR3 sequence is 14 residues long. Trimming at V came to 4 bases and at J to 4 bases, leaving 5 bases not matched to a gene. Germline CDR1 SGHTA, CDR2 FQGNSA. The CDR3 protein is CASSSGQGPYEQYF. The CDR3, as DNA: TGTGCCAGCAGCTCGGGACAGGGCCCTTACGAGCAGTACTTC.